This T cell receptor beta chain was identified during a study of shared clonotypes between healthy human individuals. At the level of the study: Used for every donor were three CD4 naive, three CD4 memory, two CD8 naive and one CD8 memory plate. Study-level results: All-four-donor shared clonotypes had higher generation probabilities than non-shared clonotypes did. Few donors limited the genetic and exposure-history diversity represented.

Per the original data handling: ImmunoSEQ only sent back junction sequences with no quality scores, so filtering was done differently. TCRdb keeps only in-frame clones here, not all; method: immunoSEQ multiplex PCR. V and J calls and clone size are given by that table; D and trimming were obtained from the DNA. The table has about 690,000 clones, about nine tenths seen once. CDR1 and CDR2 from the germline V gene are SGHDT and YYEEEE. CDR3 size: 13 residues. Deletions cut 4 bases from V and 7 bases from J, with 15 bases between. As regards this clone: Its target is unknown.

The receptor was isolated from a young man in good health. Some clones in this sample may be carry-over from other donors' samples. The V call is TRBV5-6, the J call TRBJ2-7, with D possibly being TRBD2 (6 bases). What was sequenced was memory CD8+ T cells from PBMCs. The subset was: CD45RO+ cells pooled with CCR7-negative TemRA cells. The DNA for the CDR3 is TGTGCCAGCAGCCTCGGGGGTACACCAGAGCAGTACTTC. It yields the protein CASSLGGTPEQYF.